These T cell receptor beta chains were read from a single sample in a study of a mutant IDH1 vaccine in newly diagnosed glioma. Generated by immunoSEQ multiplex PCR, the TCRdb table keeps only in-frame clones and is missing some. The sample yields about 51,000 clones, 60% to 85% seen once. The sequences come from PBMCs, collected from a glioma patient treated with radiotherapy, temozolomide or both. The receptors originated from a middle-aged woman with glioma. Both conserved end residues are part of each CDR3. Each record gives: V gene, J gene, CDR3 protein.

TRBV18	TRBJ1-2	CASSPYDRVSFDGYTF
TRBV5-6	TRBJ1-1	CASSFTPNTEAFF
TRBV18	TRBJ1-5	CASSPGGQGIQPQHF
TRBV12-5	TRBJ1-5	CASGPPEEVANQPQHF
TRBV2	TRBJ2-5	CASSPSTGMQTQYF
TRBV25-1	TRBJ1-1	CASAGQANTEAFF
TRBV19	TRBJ1-1	CASSVQGNTEAFF
TRBV13	TRBJ1-1	CASSTGTAARAGTEAFF
TRBV7-9	TRBJ1-5	CASSRGGFYSNQPQHF
TRBV2	TRBJ2-2	CASSPGQGEFTGELFF
TRBV20-1	TRBJ2-7	CSAREREQYF
TRBV7-3	TRBJ2-3	CASSLRGADTQYF
TRBV2	TRBJ2-7	CASRAVGYEQYF
TRBV5-8	TRBJ2-7	CASSFLVWEQYF
TRBV14	TRBJ1-6	CASSQPGLSSYNSPLHF
TRBV30	TRBJ2-5	CAWQPGTNQETQYF
TRBV7-6	TRBJ1-1	CASSSGGSAEAFF
TRBV15	TRBJ1-2	CATSRDRGQLNYGYTF
TRBV27	TRBJ1-2	CASSFGRYRGPNYGYTF
TRBV6-6	TRBJ2-7	CASRAGQGLYEQYF
TRBV5-1	TRBJ2-3	CASSYGMGYTDTQYF
TRBV5-1	TRBJ1-2	CATSEQGALGYTF
TRBV5-6	TRBJ2-7	CASSPGRSSYEQYF
TRBV6-5	TRBJ1-3	CASSYSEGSGNTIYF
TRBV2	TRBJ1-5	CASHLRLNQPQHF
TRBV5-6	TRBJ2-7	CASSLGTYREGPYEQYF
TRBV11-2	TRBJ1-5	CASSLDRDVGNQPQHF
TRBV7-2	TRBJ2-7	CASSPGQHREQYF
TRBV5-1	TRBJ1-5	CASSLGGGNQPQHF
TRBV7-8	TRBJ1-2	CASSLNPKQGQNYGYTF
TRBV13	TRBJ2-7	CASSLSGGTYEQYF
TRBV5-4	TRBJ1-1	CASSRGSTTEAFF
TRBV6-5	TRBJ1-1	CASSYSTIGEAFF
TRBV7-3	TRBJ1-1	CASSPRGERTEAFF
TRBV11-2	TRBJ2-2	CASSAAGKLTGELFF
TRBV7-2	TRBJ1-3	CASSPTAYSSGNTIYF
TRBV18	TRBJ1-1	CASSERGAPVNTEAFF
TRBV2	TRBJ1-3	CASKSDGTSGNTIYF
TRBV29-1	TRBJ2-2	CSVARGGMDGELFF
TRBV6-1	TRBJ2-3	CASSEARSRRRADTQYF
TRBV18	TRBJ1-5	CASSLGTSSNQPQHF
TRBV5-1	TRBJ1-1	CASSPGQKGNTEAFF
TRBV19	TRBJ1-2	CASSIGGEVYGYTF
TRBV5-1	TRBJ1-2	CASSFGANDGYTF
TRBV5-1	TRBJ1-1	CASSTGQGLNTEAFF
TRBV23-1	TRBJ1-2	CAGVLPGQGNYGYTF
TRBV5-1	TRBJ2-6	CASRLDSSGANVLTF
TRBV19	TRBJ1-3	CASSIAGFQSSGNTIYF
TRBV15	TRBJ1-1	CATSRGVANTEAFF
TRBV6-6	TRBJ1-5	CASRSRDGPRGQPQHF
TRBV6-1	TRBJ2-7	CASTTGGSYEQYF
TRBV29-1	TRBJ2-3	CSVDEGGTDTQYF
TRBV6-6	TRBJ1-4	CASSYSSMAEKLFF
TRBV5-6	TRBJ1-1	CASSFVSGRVNTEAFF
TRBV6-5	TRBJ2-5	CASSSQLPSQETQYF
TRBV2	TRBJ2-1	CASTSGGAGEQFF